Below, 15 T cell receptor beta chains from the same sample are listed, as sequenced in a study of CXCR3-negative and CXCR3-positive naive CD8 T cells. General study results and limits: Higher TRB CDR3 hydrophobicity marked CXCR3-positive naive cells relative to CXCR3-negative naive cells.

No antigen is known for these receptors. The TRB libraries of cDNA were built by UMI-labeled 5' RACE. TCRdb derives one entry per CDR3 protein from the 5' RACE reads, leaving out DNA. The listing records approximately 5,000 distinct CDR3 sequences. The specimen was naive CXCR3+ CD8+ T cells from blood. Documented subset: CD45RO-CCR7+CD27+CD95- naive CD8+ T cells expressing CXCR3 (TNR3+). The source of these receptors is a human donor in good health. Some clones in this sample may be carry-over from other donors' samples.

The V call is TRBV6-5, the J call TRBJ2-3. The CDR3 runs to 12 residues. Germline-derived CDR1 and CDR2 are MNHEY and SVGAGI. The CDR3 sequence is CASGSGPDTQYF.

The V gene is TRBV6-5, the J gene TRBJ1-5. CDR3 length: 14 amino acids. Germline values: CDR1 MNHEY, CDR2 SVGAGI. The CDR3 loop is CASSYSIAAQPQHF.

V is TRBV20-1 and J is TRBJ2-5; TCRdb outputs TRBD1, but without DNA this stays unchecked. CDR1 is DFQATT and CDR2 is SNEGSKA in the germline V gene (reference sequence). The CDR3 runs to 16 residues. This CDR3 is CSAASKTGRGQETQYF.

This clonotype counts as medium-sized by frequency. The chain combines TRBV6-6 with TRBJ2-7. This CDR3 spans 11 amino acids. Germline loops: CDR1 MNHNY, CDR2 SVGAGI (reference sequence). CDR3: CASSYHYEQYF.

Its frequency marks this clonotype as medium-sized. This chain uses TRBV13 with TRBJ1-5. The CDR3 contains 12 residues. Germline loops: CDR1 PRHDT, CDR2 FYEKMQ (reference sequence). CDR3 sequence reads: CASSLVGGPQHF.

The chain has TRBV3-1 and TRBJ2-7; TCRdb lists TRBD1, though no DNA is available to test this call. CDR3 length equals 16 residues. Germline loops: CDR1 LGHDT, CDR2 YNNKEL (reference sequence). The CDR3 spells CASSQVAGRSSYEQYF.

The J gene is TRBJ2-7, the V gene TRBV7-9; TCRdb lists TRBD2, though no DNA is available to test this call. The CDR3 loop spans 16 amino acids. Germline lookup yields CDR1 SEHNR and CDR2 FQNEAQ (reference sequence). The CDR3 sequence is CASSSSGGRHSYEQYF.

V gene TRBV6-5 combines with J gene TRBJ1-1; there is no DNA to check the TCRdb D call of TRBD1. The CDR3 is 18 amino acids. Germline CDR1 is MNHEY and CDR2 is SVGAGI. CDR3 sequence: CASSYSMGERGRNTEAFF.

The gene calls are TRBV5-6 and TRBJ1-1. The CDR3 is made up of 16 amino acids. Per germline, CDR1 SGHDT and CDR2 YYEEEE. CDR3 residues: CASSSHLERFNTEAFF. The whole variable domain, remainder taken from reference TRBV5-6 and TRBJ1-1, is DAGVTQSPTHLIKTRGQQVTLRCSPKSGHDTVSWYQQALGQGPQFIFQYYEEEERQRGNFPDRFSGHQFPNYSSELNVNALLLGDSALYLCASSSHLERFNTEAFFGQGTRLTVV.

V is TRBV29-1 and J is TRBJ2-5; TCRdb's D call, TRBD1, is unchecked because there is no DNA. Germline CDR1 is SQVTM and CDR2 is ANQGSEA. The CDR3 totals 11 residues. The CDR3 loop reads CSLGPPETQYF.

This clonotype is called medium-sized based on its frequency. The chain links TRBV29-1 to TRBJ1-1; TCRdb's D call of TRBD1 is untestable without DNA. Germline lookup yields CDR1 SQVTM and CDR2 ANQGSEA. There are 11 residues in the CDR3. This CDR3 reads CSFKQGTEAFF.

This CDR3 is CASSSGFYEQYF. This chain uses TRBV6-6 with TRBJ2-7; there is no DNA to check the TCRdb D call of TRBD1. The CDR3 consists of 12 residues. The germline CDR1 and CDR2 sequences are MNHNY and SVGAGI (reference sequence).

This clonotype shows up as medium-sized by frequency. The chain recombines TRBV20-1 with TRBJ2-2; with no DNA, the TCRdb D assignment of TRBD2 cannot be verified. From germline, CDR1 is DFQATT and CDR2 SNEGSKA (reference sequence). The CDR3 has 13 residues. CDR3 amino acids: CSAISSEAGELFF.

Frequency places this clonotype as medium-sized. V and J are TRBV28 and TRBJ2-7; TCRdb names TRBD1, which stays unverified in the absence of DNA. The germline gives CDR1 MDHEN, CDR2 SYDVKM. CDR3 size: 15 residues. CDR3 sequence: CASSLFLQGWDEQYF.

According to its frequency, this clonotype is medium-sized (0.01 to 0.1%). The chain combines TRBV30 with TRBJ1-6; checking the TCRdb D call of TRBD1 is not possible without DNA. The CDR3 consists of 14 residues. Germline loops: CDR1 GTSNPN, CDR2 SVGIG (reference sequence). CDR3 loop: CAWSRDREVSPLHF.